Each of the 10 T cell receptor beta chains below was sequenced from the same sample in a study of beta chain features in type 1 diabetes. Overall study findings and caveats: All four CD4+ subsets from Type 1 diabetes patients carried moderately but significantly shorter TCRB CDR3s.

The antigens these receptors bind are not known. As every portion of the isolated RNA was reverse transcribed, the sequencing read expressed TCRB transcripts. Generated by immunoSEQ multiplex PCR, the TCRdb table keeps only in-frame clones and is missing some. The sample includes hundreds of thousands of clones, 11% to 15% of them seen just once. Sequencing was carried out using naive CD4+ T cells from blood. The source of these receptors is a man younger than 35 with type 1 diabetes.

This clone was counted only a few times. The chain has TRBV11-2 and TRBJ2-7; 9 nucleotides match TRBD1. Germline values: CDR1 SGHAT, CDR2 FQNNGV. This CDR3 has 16 residues. The junction had 10 bases not matched to a gene; V was cut back by 4 bases and J by 3 bases. The CDR3 DNA is TGTGCCAGCAGCTCCCGGAGGACAGGGGTGGGCTACGAGCAGTACTTC. This codes for CASSSRRTGVGYEQYF. The entire variable domain, with the rest obtained from reference TRBV11-2 and TRBJ2-7, is as follows: EAGVAQSPRYKIIEKRQSVAFWCNPISGHATLYWYQQILGQGPKLLIQFQNNGVVDDSQLPKDRFSAERLKGVDSTLKIQPAKLEDSAVYLCASSSRRTGVGYEQYFGPGTRLTVT.

This chain links TRBV28 with TRBJ2-1; TRBD2 might be the D (5 bases). CDR3 length: 14 amino acids. Trimming stripped 3 bases from V and 6 bases from J, with 12 bases between. Germline loops: CDR1 MDHEN, CDR2 SYDVKM. The CDR3, as DNA: TGTGCCAGCAGTTTTTGGACTGTTGGCAATGAGCAGTTCTTC. It codes for CASSFWTVGNEQFF. Full variable domain (outside the CDR3, taken from reference TRBV28 and TRBJ2-1): DVKVTQSSRYLVKRTGEKVFLECVQDMDHENMFWYRQDPGLGLRLIYFSYDVKMKEKGDIPEGYSVSREKKERFSLILESASTNQTSMYLCASSFWTVGNEQFFGPGTRLTVL.

A few counts support this clone. CDR3 nucleotide sequence: TGTGCCAGCAGTGAATGGGGGGTCGGCTCTGGGGCCAACGTCCTGACTTTC. This translates into CASSEWGVGSGANVLTF. The V call is TRBV25-1, the J call TRBJ2-6; D might be TRBD2 (6 bases). The CDR3 extends over 17 amino acids. CDR1 and CDR2 from the germline V gene are MGHDK and SYGVNS. Trimming shortened V by 1 base and J by 0 bases, and 10 bases separated the two germline ends.

V usage is TRBV14 and J usage is TRBJ1-4; D unresolved. CDR1 and CDR2 (germline): SGHDN, FVKESK. CDR3 length: 16 residues. V was cut by 0 bases and J by 2 bases, with 10 bases left in between. Written as DNA, the CDR3 is TGTGCCAGCAGCCAAGACTCCGGCAGCACTAATGAAAAACTGTTTTTT. This gives the protein CASSQDSGSTNEKLFF.

Only a few counts were recorded for this clone. J is TRBJ2-7 and V is TRBV28, with D perhaps matching TRBD2 (6 bases). Looked up from germline, CDR1 is MDHEN and CDR2 is SYDVKM. CDR3 size: 15 residues. Trimming stripped 6 bases from V and 1 base from J, with 16 bases between. CDR3 sequence (DNA): TGTGCCAGCAGCAACGGAGGGTCCCCATCCTACGAGCAGTACTTC. Protein product: CASSNGGSPSYEQYF.

This clone was seen a handful of times. The chain employs TRBV6-5 and TRBJ2-4; D gene uncertain. Deletions cut 5 bases from V and 0 bases from J, with 11 bases between. This CDR3 comprises 15 residues. The V gene's germline CDR1 is MNHEY and CDR2 SVGAGI. CDR3 region: CASSITRLAKNIQYF. The CDR3 DNA follows: TGTGCCAGCAGTATAACGCGACTAGCCAAAAACATTCAGTACTTC.

This clone occurred a few times. This sequence joins TRBV6-5 and TRBJ2-7; 8 nucleotides agree with TRBD1. Germline V gene sequence: CDR1 MNHEY, CDR2 SVGAGI. The V gene end was trimmed by 4 bases and the J gene end by 0 bases; junction bases not matched to a gene: 5. The CDR3 runs to 15 residues. CDR3 sequence (DNA): TGTGCCAGCAGTTCCGGACAGGGTAGCTCCTACGAGCAGTACTTC. Protein product: CASSSGQGSSYEQYF.

This clone was found a few times. V is TRBV27 and J is TRBJ2-4, with a weak D call TRBD2 (6 bases). CDR1 and CDR2 from the germline V gene are MNHEY and SMNVEV (reference sequence). Trimming removed 3 bases at V and 0 bases at J, with 6 bases between. This CDR3 has 14 amino acids. For the CDR3, the DNA is TGTGCCAGCAGTTTCGGGGGAGCCAAAAACATTCAGTACTTC. Protein product: CASSFGGAKNIQYF.

This clone came up a few times. At one end the junction does not follow the germline gene, possibly because of a read error. The chain uses TRBV7-9 and TRBJ2-7; D is uncertain. CDR1 is SEHNR, CDR2 FQNEAQ, per germline (reference sequence). The CDR3 has 12 residues. The CDR3 loop is CASSLLGSLPHF. The CDR3 DNA reads TGTGCCAGCAGCTTATTAGGGTCTTTACCCCATTTC.

The gene calls are TRBV15 and TRBJ2-5; 11 bases align to TRBD2. The CDR3 covers 18 residues. Germline assignment: CDR1 LNHNV and CDR2 YYDKDF (reference sequence). The junction had 7 bases not matched to a gene; V was cut back by 0 bases and J by 1 base. CDR3 loop: CATSRDKRSGRAQETQYF. Written as DNA, the CDR3 is TGTGCCACCAGCAGAGACAAGCGTAGCGGGAGGGCCCAAGAGACCCAGTACTTC.